These 8 T cell receptor beta chains share one sample of origin, sequenced in a study of radiation and T cells in renal cell carcinoma. Noted time point: blood 2 weeks post-SBRT. The sample's treatment: 15 Gy SBRT to primary tumor, nephrectomy 4 weeks later. Assay used: immunoSEQ multiplex PCR; TCRdb lists only in-frame clones, some missing. The table includes around 130,000 clones, roughly 77% detected once. The sample in question was blood, obtained from a patient whose treatment included radiotherapy and nephrectomy. These receptor sequences come from a woman between 55 and 75 years old with renal cell carcinoma.

This clone was detected only a few times. The chain links TRBV7-9 to TRBJ1-1; TRBD1 is a possible D gene (5 bases). CDR3 size: 13 residues. Looked up from germline, CDR1 is SEHNR and CDR2 is FQNEAQ (reference sequence). Trimming removed 0 bases at V and 11 bases at J, with 13 bases between. The CDR3 nucleotides are TGTGCCAGCAGCTTAGCGAGGGAGACAGACGCTTTCTTT. It is translated as CASSLARETDAFF.

J is TRBJ2-5 and V is TRBV9, with unresolved D. The V and J ends lost 3 bases and 3 bases respectively, with 9 bases between them. Germline CDR1 is SGDLS and CDR2 is YYNGEE. The CDR3 runs to 13 residues. CDR3 nucleotide sequence: TGTGCCAGCAGCGCGTCCATCAAAGAGACCCAGTACTTC. As protein: CASSASIKETQYF.

This rearrangement joins TRBV7-2 to TRBJ1-2; the D gene is possibly TRBD1 (5 bases). The CDR3 runs 14 residues. Looked up from germline, CDR1 is SGHTA and CDR2 is FQGNSA. V dropped 1 base and J dropped 5 bases, with 11 bases sitting between them. DNA of the CDR3: TGTGCCAGCAGCTTAGATGGGGCGGTTTATGGCTACACCTTC. It is translated as CASSLDGAVYGYTF.

The chain has TRBV6-1 and TRBJ1-1, with TRBD1 as a possible D gene (5 bases). The CDR3 totals 15 residues. Trimming removed 6 bases at V and 0 bases at J, with 14 bases between. The germline gives CDR1 MNHNS, CDR2 SASEGT. CDR3 in amino acids: CASSSGGDMNTEAFF. Written as DNA, the CDR3 is TGTGCCAGCAGCAGCGGGGGGGATATGAACACTGAAGCTTTCTTT.

The rearrangement uses TRBV13 and TRBJ2-7, with 8 bases aligning to TRBD1. The V and J ends lost 6 bases and 6 bases, in that order; junction bases with no gene match: 13. Germline loops: CDR1 PRHDT, CDR2 FYEKMQ (reference sequence). The CDR3 extends over 15 amino acids. The CDR3 is CASSHRGTPSREQYF. In DNA form, the CDR3 reads TGTGCCAGCAGTCACAGGGGGACGCCGTCACGCGAGCAGTACTTC.

This chain connects TRBV27 to TRBJ1-1; maybe TRBD1 (5 bases). The germline V gene has CDR1 MNHEY and CDR2 SMNVEV (reference sequence). The CDR3 contains 14 residues. V shed 6 bases and J shed 5 bases, with 16 bases lying between them. The DNA of the CDR3 is TGTGCCAGCAGACCAGGGAACCCGAGGACTGAAGCTTTCTTT. This encodes CASRPGNPRTEAFF.

The chain links TRBV6-5 to TRBJ1-2; 10 bases agree with TRBD1. The trim removed 6 bases at V and 8 bases at J, leaving 6 bases unmatched. CDR3 length equals 13 residues. Germline CDR1 is MNHEY and CDR2 is SVGAGI. CDR3 in amino acids: CASSLGQGDGYTF. The CDR3 coding sequence is TGTGCCAGCAGCCTCGGACAGGGGGACGGCTACACCTTC.

Concerning this clone: The sample contains more than one DNA sequence encoding this CDR3. The genes are TRBV5-4 and TRBJ1-1, with a weak D call TRBD1 (6 bases). Germline CDR1 and CDR2: SGHNT and YYREEE (reference sequence). V lost 4 bases and J 2 bases, leaving 12 bases between the germline ends. The CDR3 sequence is 14 residues long. In DNA form, the CDR3 reads TGTGCCAGCAGCGGACGGACAGTCAACACTGAAGCTTTCTTT. Translation gives CASSGRTVNTEAFF.